The next 25 T cell receptor beta chains were all read from a single sample in a study of beta chain features in type 1 diabetes. The sequenced template was cDNA made from the entire isolated RNA. Method: immunoSEQ multiplex PCR; TCRdb's copy keeps in-frame clones and lacks some. The repertoire holds almost 350,000 clones, roughly 8% seen once, with 0.44% in the top ten. Sequencing was done on a sample of central memory CD4+ T cells from blood. The receptors stem from a woman in her late teens or twenties in good health.

V is TRBV7-6 and J is TRBJ2-7; TRBD1 agrees at 8 bases. The CDR3 spans 14 residues. V was pared by 1 base and J by 5 bases, with 4 bases of the junction left unmatched. The germline V gene has CDR1 SGHVS and CDR2 FNYEAQ. The CDR3 DNA is TGTGCCAGCAGCTTAGTCGGGACAGGTGACGAGCAGTACTTC. Translation gives CASSLVGTGDEQYF. The full variable domain, rest sourced from reference TRBV7-6 and TRBJ2-7, is GAGVSQSPRYKVTKRGQDVALRCDPISGHVSLYWYRQALGQGPEFLTYFNYEAQQDKSGLPNDRFSAERPEGSISTLTIQRTEQRDSAMYRCASSLVGTGDEQYFGPGTRLTVT.

V usage is TRBV7-6 and J usage is TRBJ2-1, with D unclear. V was trimmed by 0 bases and J by 3 bases, leaving 15 bases between them. Germline CDR1 SGHVS, CDR2 FNYEAQ. The CDR3 totals 17 residues. CDR3 bases: TGTGCCAGCAGCTTAGCGCAGGCCCCTACCCTCTACAATGAGCAGTTCTTC. The encoded protein is CASSLAQAPTLYNEQFF.

This clone came up a few times. The rearrangement uses TRBV28 and TRBJ2-3, with D perhaps assigned TRBD1 or TRBD2 (6 bases each). Germline assignment: CDR1 MDHEN and CDR2 SYDVKM. The length of the CDR3 is 18 residues. Trimming stripped 2 bases from V and 4 bases from J, with 22 bases between. CDR3 protein: CASSLDRRLVVSADTQYF. In DNA form, the CDR3 reads TGTGCCAGCAGTTTAGACAGGAGACTAGTAGTGAGCGCAGATACGCAGTATTTT. Looking up the rest from reference TRBV28 and TRBJ2-3 gives the full variable domain: DVKVTQSSRYLVKRTGEKVFLECVQDMDHENMFWYRQDPGLGLRLIYFSYDVKMKEKGDIPEGYSVSREKKERFSLILESASTNQTSMYLCASSLDRRLVVSADTQYFGPGTRLTVL.

The chain recombines TRBV27 with TRBJ2-7; D possibly uses TRBD1 or TRBD2 (5 bases each). The germline V gene has CDR1 MNHEY and CDR2 SMNVEV (reference sequence). V lost 6 bases and J 3 bases, leaving 18 bases between the germline ends. This CDR3 is 15 amino acids long. CDR3 nucleotides: TGTGCCAGCAGCCGGGCCGGCAGGGACCACTACGAGCAGTACTTC. Its protein product is CASSRAGRDHYEQYF.

This clone was seen a handful of times. This chain links TRBV7-9 with TRBJ2-7; D call uncertain. The CDR3 runs 13 residues. V gave up 5 bases and J gave up 9 bases, with 17 bases separating them. Germline V gene data show CDR1 as SEHNR and CDR2 as FQNEAQ (reference sequence). The CDR3 bases are TGTGCCAGCAGCGTAGGGTCGGGCTCATGGCAGTACTTC. Translation: CASSVGSGSWQYF.

This clone came up a few times. The rearrangement joins TRBV28 to TRBJ1-2; D gene ambiguous. The length of the CDR3 is 14 residues. V was pared by 5 bases and J by 10 bases, with 20 bases between. Germline CDR1 MDHEN, CDR2 SYDVKM. The CDR3 sequence: CASSKPWAGTFYTF. The CDR3 coding sequence is TGTGCCAGCAGTAAGCCGTGGGCAGGAACTTTCTACACCTTC.

This clone was counted a few times. The V call is TRBV7-2, the J call TRBJ2-5, with TRBD1 matching over 8 bases. The CDR3 spans 14 residues. Germline-derived CDR1 and CDR2 are SGHTA and FQGNSA. V shed 6 bases and J 2 bases; nucleotides not matched to a gene: 5. CDR3 DNA sequence: TGTGCCAGCAGTTTGACAGGGGTGCAAGAGACCCAGTACTTC. Amino acid sequence: CASSLTGVQETQYF.

This clone was detected a few times. The J gene is TRBJ2-7, the V gene TRBV20-1; perhaps TRBD1 as D (5 bases). Germline V gives CDR1 DFQATT, CDR2 SNEGSKA (reference sequence). The CDR3 contains 11 residues. CDR3 residues: CSPFQGNEQYF. CDR3 nucleotide sequence: TGCAGCCCATTTCAGGGAAACGAGCAGTACTTC.

The rearrangement uses TRBV20-1 and TRBJ2-2; D is uncertain. The CDR3 is made up of 11 amino acids. Germline V gene lookup returns CDR1 DFQATT and CDR2 SNEGSKA (reference sequence). V gave up 1 base and J gave up 6 bases, with 3 bases separating them. The CDR3 spells CSARASGELFF. DNA of the CDR3: TGCAGTGCTAGAGCCTCCGGGGAGCTGTTTTTT.

The table lists this clone with a few counts. A read error may explain this, as a much larger clone is one base away. This sequence joins TRBV2 and TRBJ2-2; D is undetermined. The CDR3 totals 13 residues. The V gene's germline CDR1 is SNHLY and CDR2 FYNNEI. Trimming removed 6 bases at V and 6 bases at J, with 11 bases between. As DNA, the CDR3 is TGTGCCAGCAGGGTGTCGGGCCCCGGGGAGCTGTTTTTT. Protein: CASRVSGPGELFF. Full variable domain (missing parts from reference TRBV2 and TRBJ2-2): EPEVTQTPSHQVTQMGQEVILRCVPISNHLYFYWYRQILGQKVEFLVSFYNNEISEKSEIFDDQFSVERPDGSNFTLKIRSTKLEDSAMYFCASRVSGPGELFFGEGSRLTVL.

This clone was detected a few times. This chain uses TRBV2 with TRBJ2-3, with D uncertain. The germline V gene has CDR1 SNHLY and CDR2 FYNNEI. V lost 1 base and J lost 6, with 8 bases in between. This CDR3 has 13 amino acids. In DNA, the CDR3 is TGTGCCAGCAGTGAAGGGTCGGCTGATACGCAGTATTTT. Translating gives CASSEGSADTQYF.

This clone was seen only a few times. The J gene is TRBJ2-4, the V gene TRBV14; no clear D. The CDR3 length is 12 residues. CDR1 is SGHDN, CDR2 FVKESK, per germline. Trimming took 0 bases from V and 8 from J, leaving 5 bases between them. The DNA of the CDR3 is TGTGCCAGCAGCCAAGAAGGTGACATTCAGTACTTC. It yields the protein CASSQEGDIQYF.

The chain carries TRBV7-2 and TRBJ2-1, with D unresolved. CDR3 length: 12 amino acids. CDR1 is SGHTA, CDR2 FQGNSA, per germline. With 2 bases removed from V and 4 bases from J, the gap between germline ends came to 3 bases. The CDR3 loop is CASSLSYNEQFF. CDR3 DNA sequence: TGTGCCAGCAGCTTATCGTACAATGAGCAGTTCTTC.

This chain links TRBV18 with TRBJ2-7, with TRBD2 matching 10 bases. CDR1 KGHSH and CDR2 LQKENI come from the germline V gene. Losses at the gene ends were 3 bases for V and 6 bases for J; bases not matched to a gene: 8. This CDR3 contains 15 residues. The CDR3 nucleotides are TGTGCCAGCTCACCGGCGGGACTAGCGTCGGGCGAGCAGTACTTC. Translation gives CASSPAGLASGEQYF.

This clone was seen a handful of times. The rearrangement joins TRBV4-3 to TRBJ2-1; 7 bases are shared with TRBD1. The CDR3 consists of 13 residues. Germline V gene data show CDR1 as LGHNA and CDR2 as YSLEER. V dropped 3 bases and J dropped 7; count of bases not matched to a gene: 3. The CDR3 sequence: CASSHLQGNEQFF. CDR3 in DNA: TGCGCCAGCAGCCACCTACAGGGGAATGAGCAGTTCTTC.

This clone was found a few times. The CDR3 sequence: CASSLRQAGSTDTQYF. DNA for the CDR3: TGCGCCAGCAGCCTTCGACAGGCCGGTAGCACAGATACGCAGTATTTT. The chain uses TRBV5-1 and TRBJ2-3; TRBD1 is a possible D gene (6 bases). The ends were cut back, 4 bases at V and 0 bases at J, with 15 bases in the middle. Germline CDR1 is SGHRS and CDR2 is YFSETQ. The CDR3 has 16 amino acids.

The CDR3 here is CASTLAGQFYGYTF. CDR3 sequence (DNA): TGTGCCAGCACCTTAGCAGGACAGTTCTATGGCTACACCTTC. V is TRBV28 and J is TRBJ1-2, with D possibly TRBD1 on 6 matching bases. The V gene's germline CDR1 is MDHEN and CDR2 SYDVKM. There are 14 residues in the CDR3. V lost 7 bases, J lost 4 bases, and 16 bases lay in between.

This clone was observed a few times. The chain recombines TRBV15 with TRBJ2-7; 10 bases fit TRBD2. CDR1 LNHNV and CDR2 YYDKDF come from the germline V gene (reference sequence). The CDR3 contains 16 residues. The ends lost 0 bases at V and 2 bases at J; junction bases unmatched: 4. This chain's CDR3 is CATSRDSSGRAYEQYF. The CDR3 DNA reads TGTGCCACCAGCAGAGATTCGAGCGGGAGGGCCTACGAGCAGTACTTC.

The CDR3 DNA sequence: TGTGCCAGCAGCCAAGAAGGACAGGGCATTGAGACCCAGTACTTC. As protein: CASSQEGQGIETQYF. The chain combines TRBV4-2 with TRBJ2-5; TRBD1 matches 8 bases. CDR1 is LGHNA, CDR2 YNFKEQ, per germline. The CDR3 length is 15 residues. Unmatched junction bases numbered 5, after V lost 0 bases and J lost 5 bases.

The chain has TRBV7-2 and TRBJ1-1, with unresolved D. V was clipped by 6 bases and J by 2 bases, with 10 bases between them. Germline CDR1 reads SGHTA; CDR2 reads FQGNSA. This CDR3 is 13 amino acids long. CDR3 sequence reads: CASRTRRNTEAFF. The CDR3, as DNA: TGTGCCAGCAGAACAAGGCGAAACACTGAAGCTTTCTTT.

The J gene is TRBJ1-5, the V gene TRBV10-3; 8 bases match TRBD1. Germline CDR1 is ENHRY and CDR2 is SYGVKD. This CDR3 region has 17 residues. The ends lost 0 bases at V and 5 bases at J; junction bases unmatched: 9. CDR3 coding DNA: TGTGCCATCAGTGAGTCGAAGGTCGGGACAGGATATCAGCCCCAGCATTTT. Encoded protein: CAISESKVGTGYQPQHF.

This clone was seen a handful of times. The genes are TRBV7-9 and TRBJ2-5; no clear D gene. Trimming removed 4 bases from V and 2 bases from J, with 5 bases in between. From germline, CDR1 is SEHNR and CDR2 FQNEAQ (reference sequence). This CDR3 region has 12 residues. Here the CDR3 reads CASSSHQETQYF. The CDR3 region has the DNA TGTGCCAGCAGCTCCCATCAAGAGACCCAGTACTTC.

This sequence joins TRBV7-9 and TRBJ2-1; D might be TRBD1 (5 bases). The CDR3 spans 17 residues. From germline, CDR1 is SEHNR and CDR2 FQNEAQ (reference sequence). V was clipped by 6 bases and J by 6 bases, with 24 bases between them. For the CDR3, the DNA is TGTGCCAGCAGAAAGGCCCTAGGAAAAGGGGTAGCCAATGAGCAGTTCTTC. Amino acid sequence: CASRKALGKGVANEQFF.

This clone came up a few times. This chain links TRBV5-4 with TRBJ2-3; weak D call: TRBD2 (6 bases). V was shortened by 0 bases and J by 4 bases, with 18 bases between the two germline ends. CDR1 is SGHNT, CDR2 YYREEE, per germline (reference sequence). The CDR3 consists of 17 residues. For the CDR3, the DNA is TGTGCCAGCAGCTTGGGCATGACGGGAGTGAGGGCAGATACGCAGTATTTT. It specifies CASSLGMTGVRADTQYF. Full variable domain (remainder filled in from reference TRBV5-4 and TRBJ2-3): ETGVTQSPTHLIKTRGQQVTLRCSSQSGHNTVSWYQQALGQGPQFIFQYYREEENGRGNFPPRFSGLQFPNYSSELNVNALELDDSALYLCASSLGMTGVRADTQYFGPGTRLTVL.

The chain joins TRBV7-8 to TRBJ2-7; TRBD1 aligns across 8 bases. The CDR3 has 15 amino acids. Germline assignment: CDR1 SGHVS and CDR2 FQNEAQ. V was clipped by 2 bases and J by 4 bases; unmatched bases: 7. Here the CDR3 DNA reads TGTGCCAGCAGCTTACAGACCGGGACAGGATACGAGCAGTACTTC. It translates to CASSLQTGTGYEQYF.